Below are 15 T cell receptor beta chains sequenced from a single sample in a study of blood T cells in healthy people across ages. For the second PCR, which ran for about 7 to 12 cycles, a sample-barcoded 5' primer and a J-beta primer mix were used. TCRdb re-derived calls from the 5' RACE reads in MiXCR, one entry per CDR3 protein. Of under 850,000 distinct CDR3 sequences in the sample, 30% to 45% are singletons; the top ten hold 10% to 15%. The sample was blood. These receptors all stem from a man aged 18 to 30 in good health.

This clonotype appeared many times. CDR3 protein: CASSPAGPASSYNEQFF. The CDR3, as DNA: TGTGCCAGCAGTCCAGCGGGGCCTGCTTCATCGTACAATGAGCAGTTCTTC. V gene TRBV12-3 or TRBV12-4 combines with J gene TRBJ2-1; 7 bases fit TRBD2. This CDR3 is 17 amino acids long. V shed 5 bases and J 4 bases; nucleotides not matched to a gene: 14.

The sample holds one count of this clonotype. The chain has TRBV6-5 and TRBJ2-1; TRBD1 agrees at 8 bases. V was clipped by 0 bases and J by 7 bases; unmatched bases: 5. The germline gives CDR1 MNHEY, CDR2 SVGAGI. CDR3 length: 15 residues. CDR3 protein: CASSYSSRGLNEQFF. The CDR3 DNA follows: TGTGCCAGCAGTTACTCGAGCAGGGGGCTTAATGAGCAGTTCTTC.

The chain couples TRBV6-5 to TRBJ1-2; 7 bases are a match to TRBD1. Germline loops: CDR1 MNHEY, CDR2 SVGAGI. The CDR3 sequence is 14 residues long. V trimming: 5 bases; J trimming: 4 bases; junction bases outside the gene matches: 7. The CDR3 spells CASSRGRQGYGYTF. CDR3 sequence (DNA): TGTGCCAGCAGTCGAGGTAGACAGGGCTATGGCTACACCTTC.

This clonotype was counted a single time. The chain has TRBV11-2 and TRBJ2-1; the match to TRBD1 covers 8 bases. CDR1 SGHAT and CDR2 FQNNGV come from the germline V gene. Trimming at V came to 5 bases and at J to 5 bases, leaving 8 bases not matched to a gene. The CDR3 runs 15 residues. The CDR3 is CASSPSGGFNNEQFF. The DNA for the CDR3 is TGTGCCAGCAGCCCTTCAGGGGGCTTCAACAATGAGCAGTTCTTC.

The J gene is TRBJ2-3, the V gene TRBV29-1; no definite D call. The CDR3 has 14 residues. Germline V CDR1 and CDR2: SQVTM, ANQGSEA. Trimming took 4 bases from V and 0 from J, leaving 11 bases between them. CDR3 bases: TGCAGCGTTGTCGGCGGAGCCAGCACAGATACGCAGTATTTT. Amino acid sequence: CSVVGGASTDTQYF.

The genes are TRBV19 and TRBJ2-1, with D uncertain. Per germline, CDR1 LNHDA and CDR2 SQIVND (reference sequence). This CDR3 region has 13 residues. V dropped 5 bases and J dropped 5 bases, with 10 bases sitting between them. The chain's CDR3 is CASSRLADNEQFF. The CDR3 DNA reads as TGTGCCAGTAGTCGGCTGGCCGACAATGAGCAGTTCTTC.

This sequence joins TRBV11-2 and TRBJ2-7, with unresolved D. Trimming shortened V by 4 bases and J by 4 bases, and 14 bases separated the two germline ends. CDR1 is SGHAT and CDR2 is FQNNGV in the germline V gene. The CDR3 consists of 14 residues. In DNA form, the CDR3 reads TGTGCCAGCAGCTCAGATAGGTTGGGTTACGAGCAGTACTTC. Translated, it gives CASSSDRLGYEQYF.

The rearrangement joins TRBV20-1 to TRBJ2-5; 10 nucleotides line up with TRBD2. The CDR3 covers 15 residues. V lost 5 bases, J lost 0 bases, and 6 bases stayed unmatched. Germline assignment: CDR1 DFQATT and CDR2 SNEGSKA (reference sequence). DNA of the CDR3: TGCAGTGCTGGAGGACTAGCGGAGCACCAAGAGACCCAGTACTTC. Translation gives CSAGGLAEHQETQYF.

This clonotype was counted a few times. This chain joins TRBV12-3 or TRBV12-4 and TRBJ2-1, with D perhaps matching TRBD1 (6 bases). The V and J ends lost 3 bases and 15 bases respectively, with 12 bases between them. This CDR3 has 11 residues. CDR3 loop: CASSFGTQAFF. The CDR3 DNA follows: TGTGCCAGCAGTTTCGGGACACAGGCGTTCTTC.

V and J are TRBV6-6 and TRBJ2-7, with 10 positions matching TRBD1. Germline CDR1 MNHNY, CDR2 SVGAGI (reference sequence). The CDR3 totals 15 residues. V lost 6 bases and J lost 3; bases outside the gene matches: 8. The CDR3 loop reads CASRLGTGDYYEQYF. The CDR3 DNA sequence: TGTGCCAGCAGACTCGGGACAGGGGATTACTACGAGCAGTACTTC.

CDR3: CSAIDRGAGNYEQYF. The CDR3, as DNA: TGCAGTGCCATAGACAGGGGCGCGGGGAACTACGAGCAGTACTTC. V is TRBV20-1 and J is TRBJ2-7; 8 nucleotides match TRBD1. Germline V lookup: CDR1 DFQATT, CDR2 SNEGSKA (reference sequence). V shed 6 bases and J 3 bases; nucleotides not matched to a gene: 13. The CDR3 extends over 15 amino acids.

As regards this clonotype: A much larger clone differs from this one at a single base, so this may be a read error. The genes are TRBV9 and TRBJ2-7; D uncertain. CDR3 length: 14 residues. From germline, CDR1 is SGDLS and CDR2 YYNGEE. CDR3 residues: CTSSPRASSYEQYF. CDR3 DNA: TGTACCAGCAGCCCCCGGGCTTCCTCCTACGAGCAGTACTTC.

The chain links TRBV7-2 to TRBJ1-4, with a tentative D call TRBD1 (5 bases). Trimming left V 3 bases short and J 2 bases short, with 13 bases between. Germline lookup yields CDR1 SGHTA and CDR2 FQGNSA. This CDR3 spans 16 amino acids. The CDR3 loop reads CASSLTRGVTNEKLFF. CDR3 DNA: TGTGCCAGCAGCTTGACGAGGGGAGTCACTAATGAAAAACTGTTTTTT. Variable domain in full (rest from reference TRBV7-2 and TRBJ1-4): GAGVSQSPSNKVTEKGKDVELRCDPISGHTALYWYRQSLGQGLEFLIYFQGNSAPDKSGLPSDRFSAERTGGSVSTLTIQRTQQEDSAVYLCASSLTRGVTNEKLFFGSGTQLSVL.

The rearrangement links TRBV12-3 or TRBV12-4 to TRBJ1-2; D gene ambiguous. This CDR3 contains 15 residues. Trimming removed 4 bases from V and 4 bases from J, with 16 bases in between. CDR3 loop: CASSSLRPLGYGYTF. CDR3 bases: TGTGCCAGCAGTTCATTGCGTCCCCTTGGCTATGGCTACACCTTC.

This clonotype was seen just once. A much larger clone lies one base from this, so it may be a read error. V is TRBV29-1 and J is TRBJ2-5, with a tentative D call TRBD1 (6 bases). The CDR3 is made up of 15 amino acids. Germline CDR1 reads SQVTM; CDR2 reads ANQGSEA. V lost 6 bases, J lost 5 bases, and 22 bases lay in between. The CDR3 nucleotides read TGCAGCGTCATCTCAGGGGTAAAGTTGTGGGAGACCCAGTACTTC. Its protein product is CSVISGVKLWETQYF.